What follows is one T cell receptor (beta chain) and its context. The sample originates from a study of control samples from healthy donors and cancer patients. The CDR3 is made up of 17 amino acids. J lost 3 bases, V lost 2 bases, and 10 bases had no gene match. Germline V gene data show CDR1 as SGHTS and CDR2 as YDEGEE. The method was immunoSEQ multiplex PCR; TCRdb's version includes in-frame clones alone and lacks a portion of them. The repertoire holds some 220,000 clones, with about 93% as singletons. The rearrangement uses TRBV5-8 and TRBJ1-5; TRBD1 agrees at 8 bases. Specimen: blood. This receptor was obtained from a man aged 45-65 years in good health. The CDR3 sequence is CASSFSGTGVLNQPQHF. In DNA form, the CDR3 reads TGTGCCAGCAGCTTTTCCGGGACAGGAGTTCTCAATCAGCCCCAGCATTTT.